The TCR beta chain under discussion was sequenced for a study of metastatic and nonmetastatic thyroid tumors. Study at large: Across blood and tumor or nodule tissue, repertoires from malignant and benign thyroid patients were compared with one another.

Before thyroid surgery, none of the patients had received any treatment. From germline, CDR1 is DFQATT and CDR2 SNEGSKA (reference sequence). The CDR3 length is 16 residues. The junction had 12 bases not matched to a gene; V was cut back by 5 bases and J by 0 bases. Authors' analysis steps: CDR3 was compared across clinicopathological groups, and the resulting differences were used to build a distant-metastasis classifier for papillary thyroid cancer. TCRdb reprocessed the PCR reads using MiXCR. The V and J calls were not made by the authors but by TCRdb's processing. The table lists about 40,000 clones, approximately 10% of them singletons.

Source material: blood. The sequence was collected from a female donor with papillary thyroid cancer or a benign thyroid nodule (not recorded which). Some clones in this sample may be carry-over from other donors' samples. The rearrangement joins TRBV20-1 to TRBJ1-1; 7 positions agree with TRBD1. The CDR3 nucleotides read TGCAGTGCTGTTCCGGGACAGATTATTTTGAACACTGAAGCTTTCTTT. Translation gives CSAVPGQIILNTEAFF.